These 3 T cell receptor beta chains were all obtained from the same sample, sequenced in a study of T cell responses to AZD1222 COVID-19 vaccine. Repertoires were generated with immunoSEQ multiplex PCR, while TCRdb's copy carries only in-frame clones and drops some. The sample shows approximately 200,000 clones, 80% to 95% of them seen only once. The specimen comprised peripheral blood, sampled 28 days after the second AZD1222 dose. All receptors derive from an adult who received the AZD1222 COVID-19 vaccine.

The chain recombines TRBV2 with TRBJ2-2; D may be TRBD1 (6 bases). Germline V gene lookup returns CDR1 SNHLY and CDR2 FYNNEI. V lost 10 bases and J lost 4, with 13 bases in between. CDR3 length equals 13 residues. CDR3 amino acids: CAIPGHFTGELFF. The CDR3 DNA sequence: TGTGCCATCCCGGGACATTTCACCGGGGAGCTGTTTTTT. Using reference TRBV2 and TRBJ2-2 for the parts outside the CDR3, the full variable domain is EPEVTQTPSHQVTQMGQEVILRCVPISNHLYFYWYRQILGQKVEFLVSFYNNEISEKSEIFDDQFSVERPDGSNFTLKIRSTKLEDSAMYFCAIPGHFTGELFFGEGSRLTVL.

The sample holds one count of this clone. J is TRBJ1-1 and V is TRBV7-2, with D perhaps matching TRBD1 (6 bases). CDR1 is SGHTA and CDR2 is FQGNSA in the germline V gene. Trimming cost V 4 bases and J 1 base, with 16 bases left between them. The CDR3 has 16 residues. CDR3 bases: TGTGCCAGCAGCTGGGGGGTCTGGACAGAGAACACTGAAGCTTTCTTT. Amino acid sequence: CASSWGVWTENTEAFF.

The rearrangement links TRBV19 to TRBJ1-5; D perhaps matches TRBD1 (5 bases). The CDR3 has 15 amino acids. The V gene lost 0 bases and the J gene lost 4 bases, with 10 bases spanning the gap. Germline CDR1 LNHDA, CDR2 SQIVND (reference sequence). For the CDR3, the DNA is TGTGCCAGTAGTATAGATCAGGGCCGAAATCAGCCCCAGCATTTT. Translated: CASSIDQGRNQPQHF.